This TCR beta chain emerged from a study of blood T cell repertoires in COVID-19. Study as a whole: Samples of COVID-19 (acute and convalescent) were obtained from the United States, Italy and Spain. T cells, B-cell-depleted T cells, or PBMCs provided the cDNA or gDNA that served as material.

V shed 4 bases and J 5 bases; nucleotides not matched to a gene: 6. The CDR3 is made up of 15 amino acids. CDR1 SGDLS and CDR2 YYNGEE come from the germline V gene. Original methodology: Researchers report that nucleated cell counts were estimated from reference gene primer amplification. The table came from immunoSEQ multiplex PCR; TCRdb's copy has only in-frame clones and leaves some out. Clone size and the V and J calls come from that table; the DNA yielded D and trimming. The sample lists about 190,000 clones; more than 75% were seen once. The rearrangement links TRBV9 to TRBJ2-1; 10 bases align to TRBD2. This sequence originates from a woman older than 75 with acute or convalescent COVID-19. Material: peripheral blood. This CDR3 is CASSTSSGSNNEQFF. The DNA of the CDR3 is TGTGCCAGCAGCACCTCTAGCGGGAGTAACAATGAGCAGTTCTTC.